These T cell receptor beta chains were read from a single sample in a study of CD8 T cells in ankylosing spondylitis. TCRdb called the 5' RACE reads again in MiXCR, with one record for every CDR3 protein. This sample has 6,000 to 8,500 distinct CDR3 sequences; more than 8% occur once, and the top ten carry more than 20%. The sequencing sample was made of blood, either unsorted or a sorted T cell fraction (not recorded which). The receptors were gathered from a male donor with ankylosing spondylitis or in good health (not recorded which). CDR3s include the opening cysteine and the closing phenylalanine or tryptophan. D genes are given only for firm matches. Rows give clone size only sometimes, using once, few, many, or a class for an expanded clone.

d_call	j_call	clone_size	v_call	cdr3_aa	cdr3_nt
.	TRBJ1-2	medium-sized	TRBV9	CASSGNGAYGYTF	TGTGCCAGCTCGGGGAACGGGGCATATGGCTACACCTTC
.	TRBJ2-3	many	TRBV9	CASSATPTGDTQYF	TGTGCCAGCAGCGCGACTCCCACGGGGGATACGCAGTATTTT
.	TRBJ1-5	many	TRBV9	CASSVSGINQPQHF	TGTGCCAGCAGCGTATCCGGTATTAATCAGCCCCAGCATTTT
.	TRBJ1-1	medium-sized	TRBV9	CASSVEGTMNTEAFF	TGTGCCAGCAGCGTAGAAGGTACCATGAACACTGAAGCTTTCTTT
TRBD2	TRBJ2-1	.	TRBV9	CASSVPSGGLDNEQFF	TGTGCCAGCAGCGTCCCTAGCGGGGGGCTGGACAATGAGCAGTTCTTC
TRBD1	TRBJ2-1	many	TRBV9	CASSGGQGGHNEQFF	TGTGCCAGCAGCGGGGGACAGGGGGGTCACAATGAGCAGTTCTTC
TRBD1	TRBJ1-5	many	TRBV25-1	CASSEFAGGPRGDNQPQHF	TGTGCCAGCAGTGAATTCGCAGGGGGGCCTCGGGGTGACAATCAGCCCCAGCATTTT
.	TRBJ2-2	many	TRBV9	CASSVGSTGELFF	TGTGCCAGCAGCGTAGGATCAACCGGGGAGCTGTTTTTT
.	TRBJ2-3	medium-sized	TRBV9	CASSVGTSSTDTQYF	TGTGCCAGCAGCGTAGGGACTTCCAGCACAGATACGCAGTATTTT
.	TRBJ1-5	.	TRBV15	CATSRVGGIQPQHF	TGTGCCACCAGCAGAGTAGGAGGGATTCAGCCCCAGCATTTT
TRBD2	TRBJ2-3	.	TRBV9	CASSTSGLSDTQYF	TGTGCCAGCAGCACCTCGGGACTATCCGATACGCAGTATTTT
.	TRBJ1-1	medium-sized	TRBV9	CASSAGGENMANTEAFF	TGTGCCAGCAGCGCCGGGGGGGAGAACATGGCGAACACTGAAGCTTTCTTT
.	TRBJ2-1	many	TRBV9	CASSVYGGPGYEQFF	TGTGCCAGCAGCGTATACGGGGGGCCTGGGTATGAGCAGTTCTTC
.	TRBJ2-1	medium-sized	TRBV9	CASSGTDNEQFF	TGTGCCAGCAGCGGGACAGACAATGAGCAGTTCTTC
.	TRBJ2-1	.	TRBV9	CASSGPGPYNEQFF	TGTGCCAGCAGCGGCCCGGGCCCCTACAATGAGCAGTTCTTC
TRBD1	TRBJ2-3	.	TRBV9	CASSGGRSGGSWADTQYF	TGTGCCAGCAGCGGGGGACGGTCAGGGGGTTCGTGGGCAGATACGCAGTATTTT
TRBD1	TRBJ2-1	medium-sized	TRBV9	CASSRGTGLDSEQFF	TGTGCCAGCAGCCGGGGGACAGGGCTAGATAGTGAGCAGTTCTTC
.	TRBJ2-1	medium-sized	TRBV9	CASESGGEQFF	TGTGCCTCAGAGTCCGGTGGTGAGCAGTTCTTC
.	TRBJ2-3	.	TRBV9	CASSPGAADTQYF	TGTGCCAGCAGCCCAGGGGCGGCAGATACGCAGTATTTT
.	TRBJ1-6	many	TRBV9	CASGEMDSSGYNSPLHF	TGTGCCAGTGGTGAAATGGACAGCTCGGGGTATAATTCACCCCTCCACTTT
TRBD1	TRBJ2-1	many	TRBV9	CASSRTGVRNEQFF	TGTGCCAGCAGCAGAACAGGGGTTAGGAATGAGCAGTTCTTC
.	TRBJ2-3	medium-sized	TRBV9	CASSGSEDTQYF	TGTGCCAGCAGCGGATCGGAAGATACGCAGTATTTT
.	TRBJ2-3	many	TRBV9	CASSVRGSTDTQYF	TGTGCCAGCAGCGTTCGGGGAAGCACAGATACGCAGTATTTT
.	TRBJ2-6	few	TRBV9	CASSTQITGANVLTF	TGTGCCAGCAGCACTCAGATAACTGGGGCCAACGTCCTGACTTTC
.	TRBJ2-3	medium-sized	TRBV9	CASSGTSRGARDTQYF	TGTGCCAGCAGCGGAACTAGCCGGGGCGCCAGGGATACGCAGTATTTT
.	TRBJ1-5	many	TRBV9	CASSVAPEVSGNQPQHF	TGTGCCAGCAGCGTAGCTCCAGAAGTCTCGGGCAATCAGCCCCAGCATTTT
.	TRBJ2-1	many	TRBV9	CASSVGPSTGNEQFF	TGTGCCAGCAGCGTAGGACCGTCCACCGGCAATGAGCAGTTCTTC
TRBD2	TRBJ2-3	medium-sized	TRBV9	CASSLGLAGNTDTQYF	TGTGCCAGCAGCTTAGGGCTAGCGGGAAACACAGATACGCAGTATTTT
.	TRBJ1-4	many	TRBV9	CASSVSGDGEKLFF	TGTGCCAGCAGCGTGAGCGGAGACGGTGAAAAACTGTTTTTT
TRBD1	TRBJ1-2	many	TRBV9	CASSNRTGGYYGYTF	TGTGCCAGCAGCAACCGGACAGGGGGCTACTATGGCTACACCTTC
.	TRBJ1-2	medium-sized	TRBV9	CASSVGTWPSYGYTF	TGTGCCAGCAGCGTAGGTACATGGCCCTCCTATGGCTACACCTTC
TRBD2	TRBJ2-1	medium-sized	TRBV9	CASSGTSASSYNEQFF	TGTGCCAGCAGCGGGACTAGCGCCAGCTCCTACAATGAGCAGTTCTTC
TRBD2	TRBJ2-5	.	TRBV9	CASSHTSGDQLGETQYF	TGTGCCAGCAGCCACACTAGCGGGGATCAGTTGGGAGAGACCCAGTACTTC
.	TRBJ2-2	few	TRBV9	CASTTHRGRPNTGELFF	TGTGCCAGCACTACCCACCGGGGAAGGCCTAACACCGGGGAGCTGTTTTTT
.	TRBJ2-2	many	TRBV9	CASSPPRTGELFF	TGTGCCAGCAGCCCTCCCCGCACCGGGGAGCTGTTTTTT
TRBD2	TRBJ2-5	many	TRBV9	CASSARSGGGKTQYF	TGTGCCAGCAGCGCCCGTAGCGGGGGGGGAAAGACCCAGTACTTC
.	TRBJ1-5	few	TRBV9	CASSPGQGETPNQPQHF	TGTGCCAGCAGCCCCGGGCAGGGCGAGACACCGAATCAGCCCCAGCATTTT
.	TRBJ1-5	medium-sized	TRBV9	CASSPSGDSNQPQHF	TGTGCCAGCAGCCCTTCCGGAGATAGCAATCAGCCCCAGCATTTT
TRBD1	TRBJ1-3	many	TRBV9	CASSDSRDRAGNTIYF	TGTGCCAGCAGCGACTCCCGGGACAGGGCTGGAAACACCATATATTTT
TRBD1	TRBJ1-2	medium-sized	TRBV9	CASSVGPGQGYGYTF	TGTGCCAGCAGCGTAGGCCCGGGACAGGGTTATGGCTACACCTTC
.	TRBJ1-4	many	TRBV9	CASSVEGDEKLFF	TGTGCCAGCAGCGTCGAAGGAGATGAAAAACTGTTTTTT
.	TRBJ2-3	few	TRBV9	CASSVGRIVTDTQYF	TGTGCCAGCAGCGTAGGGAGAATAGTCACAGATACGCAGTATTTT
.	TRBJ1-1	medium-sized	TRBV9	CASSVAGRVPTEAFF	TGTGCCAGCAGCGTAGCTGGCAGGGTGCCCACTGAAGCTTTCTTT
.	TRBJ2-5	.	TRBV9	CASSVGSGETQYF	TGTGCCAGCAGCGTAGGTAGCGGAGAGACCCAGTACTTC
TRBD1	TRBJ2-3	many	TRBV9	CASSAAPDRPEPYTQYF	TGTGCCAGCAGCGCGGCCCCGGACAGGCCCGAACCCTATACGCAGTATTTT
.	TRBJ1-1	many	TRBV15	CATSRDTNTEAFF	TGTGCCACCAGCAGAGACACGAACACTGAAGCTTTCTTT
.	TRBJ1-6	medium-sized	TRBV12-3/TRBV12-4	CASSLGGRSPLHF	TGTGCCAGCAGTTTAGGGGGGCGATCACCCCTCCACTTT
.	TRBJ2-1	many	TRBV9	CASSVGEGYNSYNEQFF	TGTGCCAGCAGCGTAGGAGAAGGGTACAACTCCTACAATGAGCAGTTCTTC
.	TRBJ1-6	medium-sized	TRBV9	CASSPGGNSPLHF	TGTGCCAGCAGCCCCGGGGGGAATTCACCCCTCCACTTT
TRBD1	TRBJ2-2	.	TRBV9	CASSVQGAITGELFF	TGTGCCAGCAGCGTCCAGGGGGCGATCACCGGGGAGCTGTTTTTT
TRBD2	TRBJ2-3	medium-sized	TRBV9	CASSATRRGGTDTQYF	TGTGCCAGCAGCGCGACGCGGCGGGGGGGCACAGATACGCAGTATTTT
TRBD2	TRBJ2-3	medium-sized	TRBV9	CASSARGVSGTDTQYF	TGTGCCAGCAGCGCCCGGGGGGTTAGCGGGACAGATACGCAGTATTTT
TRBD2	TRBJ2-1	medium-sized	TRBV9	CASSVPGLAGDSYNEQFF	TGTGCCAGCAGCGTTCCGGGACTAGCGGGGGACTCCTACAATGAGCAGTTCTTC
.	TRBJ2-2	many	TRBV9	CASSVGTGWTGELFF	TGTGCCAGCAGCGTAGGAACAGGGTGGACCGGGGAGCTGTTTTTT
TRBD2	TRBJ2-1	many	TRBV9	CASSLSRTSGVSYNEQFF	TGTGCCAGCAGCCTAAGCAGAACTAGCGGGGTATCCTACAATGAGCAGTTCTTC